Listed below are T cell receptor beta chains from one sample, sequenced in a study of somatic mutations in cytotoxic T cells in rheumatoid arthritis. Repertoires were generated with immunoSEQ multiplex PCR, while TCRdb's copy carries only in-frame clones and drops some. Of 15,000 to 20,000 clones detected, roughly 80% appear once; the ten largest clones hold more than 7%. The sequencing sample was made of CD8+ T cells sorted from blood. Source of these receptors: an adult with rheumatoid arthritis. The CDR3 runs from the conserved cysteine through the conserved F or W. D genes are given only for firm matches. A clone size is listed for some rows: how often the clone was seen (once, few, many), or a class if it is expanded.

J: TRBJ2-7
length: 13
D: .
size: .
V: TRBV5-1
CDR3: CASSLAASYEQYF
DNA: TGCGCCAGCAGCTTGGCGGCCTCCTACGAGCAGTACTTC

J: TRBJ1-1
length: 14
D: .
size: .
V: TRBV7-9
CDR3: CASSRGSGNTEAFF
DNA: TGTGCCAGCAGCCGTGGTTCGGGGAACACTGAAGCTTTCTTT

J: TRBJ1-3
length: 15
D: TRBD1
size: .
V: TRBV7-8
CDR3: CASSKNRGNGNTIYF
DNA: TGTGCCAGCAGCAAGAACAGGGGGAATGGAAACACCATATATTTT

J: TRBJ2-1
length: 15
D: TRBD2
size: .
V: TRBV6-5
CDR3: CASALTSGRGNEQFF
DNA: TGTGCCAGCGCTTTGACTAGCGGGAGGGGGAATGAGCAGTTCTTC

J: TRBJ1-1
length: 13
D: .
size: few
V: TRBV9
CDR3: CASSPMRDTEAFF
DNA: TGTGCCAGCAGCCCAATGAGGGACACTGAAGCTTTCTTT

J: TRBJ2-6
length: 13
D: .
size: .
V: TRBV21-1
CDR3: CASSKEGANVLTF
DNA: TGTGCCAGCAGCAAAGAAGGGGCCAACGTCCTGACTTTC

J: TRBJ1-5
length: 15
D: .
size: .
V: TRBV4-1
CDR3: CASSREEYSNQPQHF
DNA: TGCGCCAGCAGTCGAGAAGAATATAGCAATCAGCCCCAGCATTTT

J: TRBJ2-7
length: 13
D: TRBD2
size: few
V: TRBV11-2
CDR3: CASSLVGLGEQYF
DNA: TGTGCCAGCAGCTTAGTGGGACTAGGCGAGCAGTACTTC

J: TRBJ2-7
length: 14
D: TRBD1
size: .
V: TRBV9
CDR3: CASSPTGVAGEQYF
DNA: TGTGCCAGCAGCCCGACAGGGGTCGCCGGCGAGCAGTACTTC

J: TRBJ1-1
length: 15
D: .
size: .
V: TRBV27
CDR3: CASSFRHRVNTEAFF
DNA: TGTGCCAGCAGTTTTCGGCACAGGGTGAACACTGAAGCTTTCTTT

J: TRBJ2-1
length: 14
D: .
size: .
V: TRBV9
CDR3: CASSVAGSYNEQFF
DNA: TGTGCCAGCAGCGTAGCGGGTTCCTACAATGAGCAGTTCTTC

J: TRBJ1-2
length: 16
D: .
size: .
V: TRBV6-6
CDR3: CASSYFGRDGWSGYTF
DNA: TGTGCCAGCAGTTACTTTGGCAGGGACGGGTGGAGTGGCTACACCTTC

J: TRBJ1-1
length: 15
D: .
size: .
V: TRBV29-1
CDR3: CSVEGHETLNTEAFF
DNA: TGCAGCGTTGAAGGGCACGAGACCTTGAACACTGAAGCTTTCTTT

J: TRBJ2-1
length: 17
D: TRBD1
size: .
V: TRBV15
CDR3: CATSGDRVTSSYNEQFF
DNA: TGTGCCACCAGCGGGGACAGGGTCACTAGCTCCTACAATGAGCAGTTCTTC

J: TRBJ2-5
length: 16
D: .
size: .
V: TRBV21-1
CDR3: CASSRDSQPPEETQYF
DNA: TGTGCCAGCAGCAGGGACAGCCAACCCCCAGAGGAGACCCAGTACTTC

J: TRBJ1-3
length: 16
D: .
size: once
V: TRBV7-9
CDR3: CASSYGVGLSGNTIYF
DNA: TGTGCCAGCAGCTATGGAGTGGGCCTCTCTGGAAACACCATATATTTT

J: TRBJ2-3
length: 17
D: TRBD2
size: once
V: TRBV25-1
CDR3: CASSEDSREVVTDTQYF
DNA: TGTGCCAGCAGTGAAGACTCGCGGGAGGTCGTTACAGATACGCAGTATTTT

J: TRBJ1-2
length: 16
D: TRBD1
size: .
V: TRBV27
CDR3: CASSLSPGGAGYGYTF
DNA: TGTGCCAGCAGTTTATCCCCAGGGGGCGCCGGCTATGGCTACACCTTC

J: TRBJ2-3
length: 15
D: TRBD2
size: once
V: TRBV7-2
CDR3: CASSWTSGSTDTQYF
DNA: TGTGCCAGCAGCTGGACTAGCGGTAGCACAGATACGCAGTATTTT

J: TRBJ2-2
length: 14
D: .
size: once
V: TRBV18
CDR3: CASSPGQFTGELFF
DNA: TGTGCCAGCTCACCAGGACAGTTCACCGGGGAGCTGTTTTTT

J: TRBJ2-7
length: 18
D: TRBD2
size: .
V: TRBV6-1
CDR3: CASSEWSSGRSLRYEQYF
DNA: TGTGCCAGCAGTGAATGGAGTAGCGGGAGATCGCTACGGTACGAGCAGTACTTC

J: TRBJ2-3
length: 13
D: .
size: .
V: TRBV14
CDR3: CASSQGTRDTQYF
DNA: TGTGCCAGCAGCCAAGGGACACGGGATACGCAGTATTTT

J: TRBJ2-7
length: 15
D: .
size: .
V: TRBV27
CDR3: CASSLFPTSRNEQYF
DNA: TGTGCCAGCAGTCTCTTCCCTACTAGCCGGAACGAGCAGTACTTC

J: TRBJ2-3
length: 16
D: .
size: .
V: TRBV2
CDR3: CASSETGSASTDTQYF
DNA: TGTGCCAGCAGTGAAACGGGCAGCGCTAGCACAGATACGCAGTATTTT